The 16 T cell receptor beta chains given below trace back to one sample, sequenced in a study of blood T cell repertoires in COVID-19. Data came from immunoSEQ multiplex PCR; TCRdb stores just in-frame clones and leaves some out. The sample has about 83,000 clones; 90% are singletons. The sample taken for sequencing was peripheral blood. Source of these receptors: a woman over 75 with active or convalescent COVID-19.

The chain recombines TRBV10-3 with TRBJ2-7; possible D gene TRBD2, 5 bases. Per germline, CDR1 ENHRY and CDR2 SYGVKD. V gave up 5 bases and J gave up 0 bases, with 5 bases separating them. The CDR3 extends over 12 amino acids. The CDR3 spells CAISTSSYEQYF. The CDR3 nucleotides read TGTGCCATCAGTACTAGCTCCTACGAGCAGTACTTC.

With respect to this clone: The same CDR3 is also encoded by other DNA sequences in this sample. J is TRBJ1-4 and V is TRBV18; 7 bases fit TRBD1. There are 13 residues in the CDR3. Germline assignment: CDR1 KGHSH and CDR2 LQKENI. After removal of 3 bases from V and 5 bases from J, the junction contained 0 bases not matched to a gene. In nucleotides, the CDR3 is TGTGCCAGCTCACCGGGACAGAATGAAAAACTGTTTTTT. Protein sequence: CASSPGQNEKLFF.

A single count supports this clone. This rearrangement joins TRBV4-2 to TRBJ2-3; no clear D gene. Germline assignment: CDR1 LGHNA and CDR2 YNFKEQ. Trimming shortened V by 0 bases and J by 0 bases, and 10 bases separated the two germline ends. The CDR3 totals 16 residues. The CDR3 coding sequence is TGTGCCAGCAGCCAAGAGTTGCAAGCTAGCACAGATACGCAGTATTTT. Residues: CASSQELQASTDTQYF.

This chain joins TRBV28 and TRBJ1-4; 7 bases match TRBD1. Per germline, CDR1 MDHEN and CDR2 SYDVKM. The CDR3 is made up of 14 amino acids. V lost 5 bases to trimming and J lost 3 bases; unmatched junction nucleotides: 3. The CDR3, as DNA: TGTGCCAGCAGTCCCGGGACAGCTAATGAAAAACTGTTTTTT. Translating gives CASSPGTANEKLFF.

V and J are TRBV5-1 and TRBJ2-1, with 10 nucleotides matching TRBD2. The CDR3 is 16 amino acids. V was clipped by 3 bases and J by 0 bases; unmatched bases: 3. Germline V gene data show CDR1 as SGHRS and CDR2 as YFSETQ. The CDR3 DNA follows: TGCGCCAGCAGCTGGACTAGCGGCAACTCCTACAATGAGCAGTTCTTC. It codes for CASSWTSGNSYNEQFF.

The V and J genes are TRBV5-1 and TRBJ1-6; possibly TRBD1 for D (6 bases). Germline V lookup: CDR1 SGHRS, CDR2 YFSETQ. The CDR3 covers 15 residues. The V end lost 5 bases, the J end lost 6 bases, and 15 bases lay between the germline ends. CDR3 sequence reads: CASSSDRTPNSPLHF. In DNA, the CDR3 is TGCGCCAGCAGTTCAGACAGGACCCCTAATTCACCCCTCCACTTT.

J is TRBJ2-1 and V is TRBV3-1 (or the pseudogene TRBV3-2); D is undetermined. The CDR3 consists of 15 residues. V lost 1 base, J lost 1 base, and 8 bases lay in between. Germline V gene sequence: CDR1 LGHDT, CDR2 YNNKEL (reference sequence). This CDR3 reads CASSQAAVSYNEQFF. The CDR3 DNA follows: TGTGCCAGCAGCCAAGCGGCGGTATCCTACAATGAGCAGTTCTTC.

The chain is built from TRBV10-3 and TRBJ2-5; tentatively, D is TRBD2 (5 bases). Germline V gives CDR1 ENHRY, CDR2 SYGVKD. The CDR3 consists of 14 residues. V lost 3 bases to trimming and J lost 4 bases, with 12 bases between them. The CDR3 sequence: CAISDERFRETQYF. The CDR3 nucleotides are TGTGCCATCAGTGATGAGCGGTTCAGAGAGACCCAGTACTTC.

The table lists this clone with a count of one. J is TRBJ2-2 and V is TRBV18; 7 positions agree with TRBD1. The CDR3 is 15 residues long. The trim removed 3 bases at V and 4 bases at J, leaving 5 bases unmatched. Looked up from germline, CDR1 is KGHSH and CDR2 is LQKENI. The CDR3, as DNA: TGTGCCAGCTCACCGGACAGGCTAGCCACCGGGGAGCTGTTTTTT. Protein sequence: CASSPDRLATGELFF.

This clone came up a few times. The CDR3 DNA follows: TGTGCCAGCTCACCCGGGACAGGGCGCATGAACACTGAAGCTTTCTTT. Amino acids: CASSPGTGRMNTEAFF. The chain has TRBV18 and TRBJ1-1; 9 bases match TRBD1. CDR1 is KGHSH, CDR2 LQKENI, per germline. This CDR3 spans 16 amino acids. The J segment lost 0 bases and the V segment lost 3 bases, leaving 5 bases of the junction unmatched. Combining the CDR3 with reference TRBV18 and TRBJ1-1 gives the whole variable domain NAGVMQNPRHLVRRRGQEARLRCSPMKGHSHVYWYRQLPEEGLKFMVYLQKENIIDESGMPKERFSAEFPKEGPSILRIQQVVRGDSAAYFCASSPGTGRMNTEAFFGQGTRLTVV.

The count of this clone is one. V and J are TRBV10-3 and TRBJ2-3; 7 bases map to TRBD1. Germline-derived CDR1 and CDR2 are ENHRY and SYGVKD. The J segment lost 3 bases and the V segment lost 9 bases, leaving 6 bases of the junction unmatched. The CDR3 loop spans 13 amino acids. CDR3 in DNA: TGTGCCATAGGTCCAGGGGGAACAGATACGCAGTATTTT. This codes for CAIGPGGTDTQYF.

The chain links TRBV28 to TRBJ2-5, with D hard to call. V gave up 5 bases and J gave up 5 bases, with 6 bases separating them. The CDR3 is 11 amino acids. The germline V gene encodes CDR1 MDHEN and CDR2 SYDVKM. CDR3 amino acids: CASSRRETQYF. DNA for the CDR3: TGTGCCAGCAGTCGCAGGGAGACCCAGTACTTC.

V usage is TRBV27 and J usage is TRBJ2-1; 11 bases match TRBD1. Germline V gives CDR1 MNHEY, CDR2 SMNVEV (reference sequence). V trimming: 1 base; J trimming: 7 bases; junction bases outside the gene matches: 3. There are 15 residues in the CDR3. CDR3 DNA sequence: TGTGCCAGCAGTTTATACCGGGACAGGGGGAATGAGCAGTTCTTC. This sequence encodes CASSLYRDRGNEQFF.

V gene TRBV5-4 combines with J gene TRBJ1-1, with D tentatively TRBD1 (6 bases). Looked up from germline, CDR1 is SGHNT and CDR2 is YYREEE (reference sequence). The CDR3 spans 14 residues. The V end was cut by 4 bases, the J end by 4 bases, with 14 bases between. CDR3 amino acids: CASSPGQKLTEAFF. The CDR3 DNA reads as TGTGCCAGCAGCCCAGGACAGAAACTCACTGAAGCTTTCTTT.

The J gene is TRBJ1-3, the V gene TRBV28; no reliable D call. Deletions cut 6 bases from V and 0 bases from J, with 12 bases between. Looked up from germline, CDR1 is MDHEN and CDR2 is SYDVKM. This CDR3 has 15 residues. The CDR3 DNA reads TGTGCCAGCAGCCTCAGTTCAGGCTCTGGAAACACCATATATTTT. It encodes CASSLSSGSGNTIYF. The full variable domain, completed using reference TRBV28 and TRBJ1-3, is DVKVTQSSRYLVKRTGEKVFLECVQDMDHENMFWYRQDPGLGLRLIYFSYDVKMKEKGDIPEGYSVSREKKERFSLILESASTNQTSMYLCASSLSSGSGNTIYFGEGSWLTVV.

The chain links TRBV9 to TRBJ1-4; the match to TRBD1 covers 11 bases. Germline V gene sequence: CDR1 SGDLS, CDR2 YYNGEE. V was clipped by 3 bases and J by 8 bases; unmatched bases: 6. The CDR3 consists of 15 residues. CDR3 sequence: CASSAPGTGGEKLFF. CDR3 sequence (DNA): TGTGCCAGCAGCGCTCCCGGGACAGGGGGGGAAAAACTGTTTTTT. The full variable domain, with the rest looked up from reference TRBV9 and TRBJ1-4, is DSGVTQTPKHLITATGQRVTLRCSPRSGDLSVYWYQQSLDQGLQFLIQYYNGEERAKGNILERFSAQQFPDLHSELNLSSLELGDSALYFCASSAPGTGGEKLFFGSGTQLSVL.